This T cell receptor (beta chain) is drawn from a study of OX40 agonist ivuxolimab in advanced cancers. For the study at large: The patients got ivuxolimab, which is an agonistic anti-OX40 (CD134) antibody.

This clone was recorded once. Its specificity is unknown. TCRdb's table, derived via immunoSEQ multiplex PCR, lists solely in-frame clones and lacks some. The sample records around 76,000 clones, about 89% being singletons. Study-level results: Which antigen the expanded peripheral T cells recognized is unknown.

The V end was cut by 6 bases, the J end by 3 bases, with 12 bases between. The CDR3 length is 13 residues. Germline lookup yields CDR1 MNHEY and CDR2 SMNVEV (reference sequence). The chain carries TRBV27 and TRBJ2-7; TRBD1 might be the D (6 bases). The sequence came from an adult with an advanced solid tumor such as melanoma, head and neck, liver or kidney cancer. The starting material was CD4+ or CD8+ T cells sorted from blood, obtained in a trial of the OX40 agonist ivuxolimab. CDR3 nucleotides: TGTGCCAGCAGGGGGCAGGGGCTCTACGAGCAGTACTTC. This codes for CASRGQGLYEQYF.